The 21 T cell receptor beta chains reported below all come from one sample, sequenced in a study of cytomegalovirus exposure and HLA in healthy donors. Sequencing used immunoSEQ multiplex PCR; TCRdb keeps in-frame clones, though not all of them. The sample yields about 190,000 clones, roughly 82% seen once. Sample: PBMCs. The receptors shown here come from a young woman in good health and CMV-seronegative.

Written as DNA, the CDR3 is TGTGCCAGCAGTCTCCCATCAGGGGGCGGCTACACCTTC. Translating it yields CASSLPSGGGYTF. The chain uses TRBV6-1 and TRBJ1-2; 8 nucleotides align to TRBD1. The germline CDR1 and CDR2 sequences are MNHNS and SASEGT. The CDR3 sequence is 13 residues long. V trimming: 5 bases; J trimming: 8 bases; junction bases outside the gene matches: 7.

CDR3 sequence: CASGQVNEKLFF. The CDR3 region has the DNA TGTGCCAGCGGGCAGGTTAATGAAAAACTGTTTTTT. The rearrangement links TRBV5-4 to TRBJ1-4; D is unclear. The germline V and J ends were trimmed by 7 bases and 4 bases, with 8 bases remaining between them. The CDR3 consists of 12 residues. The germline CDR1 and CDR2 sequences are SGHNT and YYREEE (reference sequence).

This clone has just a few counts. The rearrangement uses TRBV6-1 and TRBJ1-2; D is uncertain. Trimming pared 6 bases from V and 4 bases from J, leaving 9 bases between. Germline-derived CDR1 and CDR2 are MNHNS and SASEGT. This CDR3 comprises 12 residues. The CDR3 DNA is TGTGCCAGCAGCCCCGAGTTCTATGGCTACACCTTC. Translation gives CASSPEFYGYTF.

The rearrangement uses TRBV7-6 and TRBJ2-2; 9 bases map to TRBD1. Germline loops: CDR1 SGHVS, CDR2 FNYEAQ. The CDR3 covers 15 residues. V was pared by 6 bases and J by 2 bases, with 4 bases of the junction left unmatched. The CDR3 here is CASSTGGSNTGELFF. CDR3 DNA: TGTGCCAGCAGTACAGGGGGCTCTAACACCGGGGAGCTGTTTTTT.

The chain has TRBV5-1 and TRBJ2-1; 9 nucleotides match TRBD1. The V segment lost 6 bases and the J segment 7 bases; nucleotides outside the gene matches: 2. The germline V gene has CDR1 SGHRS and CDR2 YFSETQ. The CDR3 spans 12 residues. The CDR3 here is CASKDRGNEQFF. CDR3 bases: TGCGCCAGCAAGGACAGGGGTAATGAGCAGTTCTTC.

The gene calls are TRBV9 and TRBJ2-7, with a tentative D call TRBD1 (6 bases). This CDR3 is 16 amino acids long. The V end was cut by 2 bases, the J end by 6 bases, with 21 bases between. Germline loops: CDR1 SGDLS, CDR2 YYNGEE. The CDR3 here is CASSVGAGSRGLEQYF. CDR3 coding DNA: TGTGCCAGCAGCGTGGGGGCGGGTTCTCGCGGCCTCGAGCAGTACTTC.

This clone has just one count. The chain links TRBV5-4 to TRBJ2-1, with D perhaps matching TRBD2 (6 bases). This CDR3 region has 16 residues. Deletions cut 1 base from V and 5 bases from J, with 16 bases between. From germline, CDR1 is SGHNT and CDR2 YYREEE (reference sequence). This chain's CDR3 is CASSLWASENNNEQFF. CDR3 in DNA: TGTGCCAGCAGCTTGTGGGCTAGCGAGAACAACAATGAGCAGTTCTTC.

This chain's CDR3 is CASKTGGNYNEQFF. The CDR3, as DNA: TGTGCCAGTAAAACAGGGGGCAACTACAATGAGCAGTTCTTC. This chain links TRBV19 with TRBJ2-1, with TRBD1 identical over 9 bases. CDR1 and CDR2 from the germline V gene are LNHDA and SQIVND (reference sequence). The CDR3 length is 14 residues. J lost 3 bases, V lost 7 bases, and 4 bases had no gene match. Looking up the rest from reference TRBV19 and TRBJ2-1 gives the full variable domain: DGGITQSPKYLFRKEGQNVTLSCEQNLNHDAMYWYRQDPGQGLRLIYYSQIVNDFQKGDIAEGYSVSREKKESFPLTVTSAQKNPTAFYLCASKTGGNYNEQFFGPGTRLTVL.

This clone has more than one count but fewer than ten. The rearrangement uses TRBV5-1 and TRBJ2-1; TRBD2 aligns across 9 bases. Germline CDR1 and CDR2: SGHRS and YFSETQ. The CDR3 runs 15 residues. J was trimmed by 14 bases and V by 0 bases; bases with no gene match: 12. The CDR3 loop reads CASSLASGAAMREFF. CDR3 nucleotide sequence: TGCGCCAGCAGCTTGGCTAGCGGGGCTGCAATGAGGGAGTTCTTC.

This chain uses TRBV6-6 with TRBJ1-1, with a weak D call TRBD1 (5 bases). This CDR3 region has 13 residues. Trimming pared 0 bases from V and 6 bases from J, leaving 8 bases between. CDR1 and CDR2 (germline): MNHNY, SVGAGI (reference sequence). CDR3 sequence: CASSYSQGAEAFF. The CDR3 DNA reads TGTGCCAGCAGTTACTCGCAAGGGGCTGAAGCTTTCTTT.

The rearrangement joins TRBV19 to TRBJ2-3; 14 bases are shared with TRBD2. J gave up 0 bases and V 2 bases, and 4 bases lay outside the gene matches. The CDR3 is 18 residues long. Germline lookup yields CDR1 LNHDA and CDR2 SQIVND (reference sequence). DNA for the CDR3: TGTGCCAGTAGTATACGACTAGCGGGAGGGACAAGCACAGATACGCAGTATTTT. Its protein is CASSIRLAGGTSTDTQYF.

The V call is TRBV27, the J call TRBJ2-5; D might be TRBD1 (6 bases). CDR1 is MNHEY and CDR2 is SMNVEV in the germline V gene (reference sequence). V was pared by 3 bases and J by 4 bases, with 6 bases between. The length of the CDR3 is 12 residues. The CDR3 loop is CASSFRGETQYF. Written as DNA, the CDR3 is TGTGCCAGCAGTTTCAGGGGAGAGACCCAGTACTTC.

V gene TRBV11-2 combines with J gene TRBJ1-2; the match to TRBD1 covers 7 bases. V shed 1 base and J 8 bases; nucleotides not matched to a gene: 13. The CDR3 sequence is 16 residues long. Germline CDR1 SGHAT, CDR2 FQNNGV. The CDR3 DNA is TGTGCCAGCAGCTTAGGGCGTCTCACAGGGGTCGGCGGCTACACCTTC. As protein: CASSLGRLTGVGGYTF.

The rearrangement uses TRBV5-1 and TRBJ1-1, with 8 bases aligning to TRBD1. CDR1 is SGHRS, CDR2 YFSETQ, per germline. V was pared by 4 bases and J by 3 bases, with 5 bases of the junction left unmatched. The CDR3 has 14 residues. The CDR3 nucleotides are TGCGCCAGCAGCGCGACAGGGGATTACACTGAAGCTTTCTTT. Translation: CASSATGDYTEAFF.

This chain links TRBV19 with TRBJ2-3; weak D call: TRBD1 (6 bases). Trimming cost V 7 bases and J 0 bases, with 11 bases left between them. The CDR3 consists of 14 residues. Germline CDR1 reads LNHDA; CDR2 reads SQIVND (reference sequence). The CDR3: CASTDRPSTDTQYF. CDR3 nucleotides: TGTGCCAGTACAGACAGGCCGAGCACAGATACGCAGTATTTT.

The V gene is TRBV10-3, the J gene TRBJ1-2; D may be TRBD1 (6 bases). This CDR3 region has 15 residues. V gave up 0 bases and J gave up 6 bases, with 14 bases separating them. Per the germline V gene, CDR1 is ENHRY and CDR2 is SYGVKD. The chain's CDR3 is CAISESQGNRDGYTF. CDR3 coding DNA: TGTGCCATCAGTGAGTCCCAGGGGAATCGGGATGGCTACACCTTC.

To note about this clone: Its ends do not fully match the called genes, so a read error is possible. The rearrangement joins TRBV30 to TRBJ1-4, with D maybe TRBD1 (5 bases). Germline CDR1 reads GTSNPN; CDR2 reads SVGIG (reference sequence). This CDR3 has 16 residues. The CDR3 protein is CAWSPYYFPSGMKTVF. Written as DNA, the CDR3 is TGTGCCTGGAGTCCGTACTACTTCCCCTCAGGGATGAAAACGGTTTTT.

CDR3 in DNA: TGTGCCAGCAGCGTAGAGTTAAGTGGTAGCGGGGGCCTTAACACCGGGGAGCTGTTTTTT. Translating it yields CASSVELSGSGGLNTGELFF. V usage is TRBV9 and J usage is TRBJ2-2; 9 positions match TRBD2. After removal of 0 bases from V and 2 bases from J, the junction contained 14 bases not matched to a gene. This CDR3 contains 20 residues. Germline V gene data show CDR1 as SGDLS and CDR2 as YYNGEE.

V usage is TRBV2 and J usage is TRBJ1-5, with D uncertain. The CDR3 has 14 residues. The germline V and J ends were trimmed by 3 bases and 1 base, with 7 bases remaining between them. Germline CDR1 SNHLY, CDR2 FYNNEI. CDR3 residues: CASSEAESNQPQHF. CDR3 bases: TGTGCCAGCAGTGAGGCGGAAAGCAATCAGCCCCAGCATTTT.

The rearrangement joins TRBV10-2 to TRBJ2-1, with 8 positions matching TRBD2. Trimming took 6 bases from V and 5 from J; bases not matched to a gene: 6. This CDR3 contains 14 residues. Germline V gene lookup returns CDR1 WSHSY and CDR2 SAAADI. The CDR3: CASRTSEVNNEQFF. The CDR3 DNA sequence: TGCGCCAGCAGGACTAGCGAGGTGAACAATGAGCAGTTCTTC.

The V and J genes are TRBV6-4 and TRBJ1-6; TRBD1 is a possible D gene (5 bases). The V end lost 1 base, the J end lost 0 bases, and 10 bases lay between the germline ends. CDR3 length: 17 amino acids. CDR1 and CDR2 from the germline V gene are MRHNA and SNTAGT. The CDR3 region has the DNA TGTGCCAGCAGTGACTGGACCAGGGACTCCTATAATTCACCCCTCCACTTT. This sequence encodes CASSDWTRDSYNSPLHF.